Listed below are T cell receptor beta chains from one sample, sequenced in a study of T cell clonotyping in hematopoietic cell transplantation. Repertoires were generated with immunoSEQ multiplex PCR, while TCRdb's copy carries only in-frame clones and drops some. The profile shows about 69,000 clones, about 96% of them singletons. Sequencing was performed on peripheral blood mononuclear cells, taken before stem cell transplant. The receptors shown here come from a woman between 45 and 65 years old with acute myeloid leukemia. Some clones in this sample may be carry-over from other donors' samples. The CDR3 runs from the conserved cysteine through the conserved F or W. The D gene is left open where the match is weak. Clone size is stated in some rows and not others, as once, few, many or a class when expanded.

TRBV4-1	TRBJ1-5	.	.	TGCGCCAGCAGCCAAGGGAATCAGCCCCAGCATTTT	CASSQGNQPQHF
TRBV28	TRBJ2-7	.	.	TGTGCCAGCAGTCCCTACGCGGGGACAAACCCCTACGAGCAGTACTTC	CASSPYAGTNPYEQYF
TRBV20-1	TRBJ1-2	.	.	TGCAGTGCTAGGGAGAACTATGGCTACACCTTC	CSARENYGYTF
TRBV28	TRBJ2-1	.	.	TGTGCCAGCAGTCCAACCAAGAGCTCCGAGTTCTTC	CASSPTKSSEFF
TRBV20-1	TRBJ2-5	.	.	TGCAGTGCAAAACAAGAGACCCAGTACTTC	CSAKQETQYF
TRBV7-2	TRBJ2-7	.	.	TGTGCCAGCAGCTTAGGAAACGGAATGACTTACGAGCAGTACTTC	CASSLGNGMTYEQYF
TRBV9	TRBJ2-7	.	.	TGTGCCAGCAGTGGGGACGACGGCTACGAGCAGTACTTC	CASSGDDGYEQYF
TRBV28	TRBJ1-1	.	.	TGTGCCAGCGGGGGCCGACAGTTCGTCACTGAAGCTTTCTTT	CASGGRQFVTEAFF
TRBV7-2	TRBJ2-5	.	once	TGTGCCAGCAGCCGGGACCGTCTGGGGCTAGAGACCCAGTACTTC	CASSRDRLGLETQYF
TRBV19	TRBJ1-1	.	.	TGTGCCAGTAGTATAAGGACGGGGACTGAAGCTTTCTTT	CASSIRTGTEAFF
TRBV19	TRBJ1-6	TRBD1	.	TGTGCCAGTAGTATCAAGACAGGGTCCGTCGGCTATAATTCACCCCTCCACTTT	CASSIKTGSVGYNSPLHF
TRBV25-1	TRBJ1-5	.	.	TGTGCCAGCAGTTTGACGGGTCAGCCCCAGCATTTT	CASSLTGQPQHF
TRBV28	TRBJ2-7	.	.	TGTGCCAGCAGAAAACAGTTGCCGATGGACGAGCAGTACTTC	CASRKQLPMDEQYF
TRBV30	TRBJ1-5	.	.	TGTGCCTGGAGTCCAACGGGTAGGGGAGGTCGCAATCAGCCCCAGCATTTT	CAWSPTGRGGRNQPQHF
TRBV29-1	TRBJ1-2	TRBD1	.	TGCAGCGTTGAAACAAGGACAGGAGAAGTATATGGCTACACCTTC	CSVETRTGEVYGYTF
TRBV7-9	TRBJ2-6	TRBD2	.	TGTGCCAGTCCACTAGCGGGGCCCCATGTAGGCTCTGGGGCCAACGTCCTGACTTTC	CASPLAGPHVGSGANVLTF
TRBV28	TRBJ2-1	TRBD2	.	TGTGCCAGCAAACACCCGGGACTAGCGGGAGATAACAATGAGCAGTTCTTC	CASKHPGLAGDNNEQFF
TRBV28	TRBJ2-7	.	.	TGTGCCAGCAGTTTAGGGGGGTCTGATGCCCACGAGCAGTACTTC	CASSLGGSDAHEQYF
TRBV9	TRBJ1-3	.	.	TGTGCCAGCAGTGGGGTCGACTTTGGAAACACCATATATTTT	CASSGVDFGNTIYF
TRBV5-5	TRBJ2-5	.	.	TGTGCCAGCAGCCTTAACCAAACACGGTTCCAAGGAGAGACCCAGTACTTC	CASSLNQTRFQGETQYF
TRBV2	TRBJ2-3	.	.	TGTGCCAGCAGTGAAAGGGCACTGAGCACAGATACGCAGTATTTT	CASSERALSTDTQYF
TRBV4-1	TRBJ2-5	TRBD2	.	TGCGCCAGCAGCGCGCAAACTAGCGGGGGGCCCCGAGAGACCCAGTACTTC	CASSAQTSGGPRETQYF
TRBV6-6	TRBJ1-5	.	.	TGTGCCAGCAGTCCCGATTCAAGCAATCAGCCCCAGCATTTT	CASSPDSSNQPQHF
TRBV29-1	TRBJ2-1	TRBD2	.	TGCAGCGTTTTAGCGGGGTTCTACAATGAGCAGTTCTTC	CSVLAGFYNEQFF
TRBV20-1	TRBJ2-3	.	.	TGCAGTGCTACGGACACAGATACGCAGTATTTT	CSATDTDTQYF
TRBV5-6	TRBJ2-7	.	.	TGTGCCAGCAGCTTGGAACGCTTCTACGAGCAGTACTTC	CASSLERFYEQYF
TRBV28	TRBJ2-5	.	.	TGTGCCAGCAGTTTGGTATCGGAGCGGACCCAGTACTTC	CASSLVSERTQYF